The source of this TCR beta chain is a study of T cells in Graves' hyperthyroidism and ophthalmopathy. Study-wide findings and caveats: Ophthalmopathy, as predicted by the model, came a median roughly 6.5 months after the prediction. Researchers found most expanded thyroid clonotypes above 0.001 in blood as well.

Recently diagnosed hyperthyroidism of less than 2 months' duration affected patients aged 18 to 65. Not enrolled were patients with uncontrolled infection, other autoimmune disease, pregnancy or lactation. V gave up 5 bases and J gave up 6 bases; unmatched junction bases: 12. The germline V gene has CDR1 DFQATT and CDR2 SNEGSKA (reference sequence). The CDR3 totals 14 residues. Ten or more counts support this clonotype. The antigen is unknown. Amplification of TCR beta CDR3 regions was performed using RNA transcripts as template. RT-PCR in the first round (using the HTBI primer set) targeted the TCR CDR3. TCRdb used MiXCR to reprocess the multiplex PCR reads, holding one entry per CDR3 protein. The sample includes 500,000 to 750,000 distinct CDR3 sequences, about 45% of them seen just once.

The sample consisted of peripheral blood or thyroid tissue (not recorded which). The rearrangement joins TRBV20-1 to TRBJ2-7; 8 bases map to TRBD2. This sequence originates from a woman between 18 and 29 years old with Graves' hyperthyroidism. CDR3 sequence: CSAPREGRETEQYF. DNA for the CDR3: TGCAGTGCTCCCCGGGAGGGGCGAGAGACCGAGCAGTACTTC.